The entry that follows covers one T cell receptor beta chain sequence. By share, this clonotype ranks as large (0.1 to 1%). The antigen it binds to is not known. Per-base quality was not reported, and no clone a single base away is much larger than it. The source of the sample is a study of circulating CD8 cells and anti-PD-1 response in melanoma (TCRdb year 2020). Context from the whole study: Nivolumab was given to patients intravenously at 3 mg/kg every 2 weeks. Of the approximately 13 patients in the melanoma cohort, anti-PD-1 was received as first-line therapy by seven patients, and prior targeted therapy or immunotherapy had been received by six patients. Patients with complete or partial responses were classified as responders, and patients with stable or progressive disease (RECIST v1.1) were classified as non-responders. The TCR repertoire analysis included some eleven melanoma patients, of whom 7 were non-responders and 4 were responders. PD-1 on on-treatment samples was detected using a biotinylated anti-human IgG4 antibody.

What the study reported, not specific to this receptor: Because material was limited, experiments were generally done without replicates. The published TCR repertoire comparisons relied only on baseline and M1 samples from a small cohort that had few responders. Tumor material was not accessible, so tumor reactivity was assessed by peptide assays on expanded sorted subsets instead. Between subsets, repertoires were largely private, with fewer than 7% of TRB clonotypes shared at M1, and the highest sharing was seen between DPOS and TIGIT. The DNEG repertoire had the highest diversity, the PD-1 and DPOS repertoires had similar and higher clonality, and the TIGIT repertoires had the lowest diversity. Both treatment-naive and previously treated patients were included in the cohort, and this mixing was noted by the authors as something that could influence results.

Using a BD FACSAria II cell sorter, four subsets defined by PD-1 and/or TIGIT were sorted from live CD3+CD8+TCRalphabeta+ cells. Circulating CD8 T cells were sorted into four subsets by PD-1 and TIGIT expression to characterize their relevance to anti-PD-1 therapy response. For every sorted CD8 T-cell subset, sequencing covered both the TCR alpha and the TCR beta chains. Peripheral blood was collected at three points: before the first anti-PD-1 injection, after two injections and after four injections. PBMCs were immediately isolated by Ficoll gradient centrifugation. Until use, PBMCs were stored frozen in liquid nitrogen in RPMI containing about 21% FCS and around 9.2% DMSO. After thawing, PBMCs were stained with a viability dye and with antibodies against CD3, CD8alpha, TCRalphabeta, PD-1 and TIGIT. The RNeasy Kit was used to extract total RNA, and all samples came in with a RIN above 7. The germline V gene encodes CDR1 DFQATT and CDR2 SNEGSKA (reference sequence). The CDR3 has 17 amino acids, counting the end cysteine and phenylalanine. The entry retains the CDR3 DNA only, 51 bases that are in frame from base 1. The germline ends are 18 bases apart after V is trimmed by 0 bases and J by 0 bases.

Sequencing used a NextSeq 500. The QIAseq Immune Repertoire RNA Library Kit, Human TCR Panel, was used to prepare TCR libraries from roughly 15 ng of total RNA. The TCR libraries were sequenced on an Illumina NextSeq using a Mid Output V2 kit and asymmetric 261x41 paired-end reads. Every TCR library was diluted to roughly 3.6 nM, then pooled, denatured and loaded at about 1 pM. Concerning the study's data processing: TCR FASTQ files were processed in the QIAGEN GeneGlobe Data Analysis Center, with downstream analysis in R 3.5.2. Clonality was computed as one minus Shannon entropy normalized by the log of the number of unique productive sequences. TRA or TRB clonotypes differing in abundance between baseline and M1 were identified within each subset by Fisher exact tests at 5% FDR. Clonotypes with differential abundance were classified as emerging, expanding, contracting or non-expanding/contracting. Morisita's overlap index was used to measure repertoire overlap between patients. In TCRdb, the public reads were trimmed at Q25 with fastp and aligned with MiXCR, with productive beta chains retained. Rows are combined by CDR3 protein, so each entry shows the most common genes and DNA. TCRdb, not the original authors, processed these V and J calls. The sample includes approximately 2,000 distinct CDR3 sequences, with approximately 6.5% observed a single time. Of the sample, around 3% falls within the top ten clones.

The TCR originated in a human donor with melanoma. The starting material was CD8+ T cells from PBMCs, obtained at baseline or after one month of anti-PD-1 therapy (not recorded which). Rearrangement joined TRBV20-1 to TRBJ2-7; too little of a D gene remains to name it. The CDR3 loop reads CSARDDWEQTSSYEQYF. The DNA reads TGCAGTGCTAGAGATGATTGGGAACAGACCAGCTCCTACGAGCAGTACTTC.